Below, 27 T cell receptor beta chains from the same sample are listed, as sequenced in a study of blood T cells in healthy people across ages. A second PCR of 7 to 11 cycles used a sample-barcoded 5' primer and a J-beta primer mix. MiXCR, run by TCRdb on the 5' RACE reads, gives a single entry per CDR3 protein. The table has around 1,900,000 distinct CDR3 sequences, roughly two fifths seen once. Material: blood. Source of these receptors: a human donor in good health.

This clonotype came up many times. This chain uses TRBV20-1 with TRBJ2-7; 7 nucleotides match TRBD1. CDR1 is DFQATT and CDR2 is SNEGSKA in the germline V gene (reference sequence). J was trimmed by 2 bases and V by 6 bases; bases with no gene match: 10. This CDR3 comprises 14 residues. As DNA, the CDR3 is TGCAGTGCAGAGACAGGGCCCGAAACCTACGAGCAGTACTTC. Its translation: CSAETGPETYEQYF.

This chain connects TRBV9 to TRBJ2-1, with 12 bases matching TRBD2. Germline trimming cut 6 bases from V and 0 bases from J; bases unmatched to any gene: 10. CDR3 length: 18 amino acids. Per the germline V gene, CDR1 is SGDLS and CDR2 is YYNGEE. In nucleotides, the CDR3 is TGTGCCAGCACCGTTCGGACTAGCGGGGCGAGCTCCTACAATGAGCAGTTCTTC. Amino acids: CASTVRTSGASSYNEQFF.

The chain recombines TRBV20-1 with TRBJ2-3; TRBD2 agrees at 9 bases. V gave up 1 base and J gave up 5 bases; unmatched junction bases: 16. Germline V gene sequence: CDR1 DFQATT, CDR2 SNEGSKA (reference sequence). This CDR3 is built from 18 residues. CDR3 in DNA: TGCAGTGCTAGAGGAGAGGGGGCTACTAGCGGGCGACGAGATACGCAGTATTTT. Translating gives CSARGEGATSGRRDTQYF.

This chain uses TRBV29-1 with TRBJ2-1, with TRBD1 matching 7 bases. The CDR3 contains 11 residues. J lost 10 bases, V lost 7 bases, and 7 bases had no gene match. Per germline, CDR1 SQVTM and CDR2 ANQGSEA. In nucleotides, the CDR3 is TGCAGCGCGGCGACAGGGAAAGAGCAGTTCTTC. This encodes CSAATGKEQFF.

The chain joins TRBV4-3 to TRBJ2-5; D might be TRBD1 (5 bases). The last part of the DNA fits TRBJ2-7 better; the J call may be wrong. Germline loops: CDR1 LGHNA, CDR2 YSLEER. The CDR3 sequence is 18 residues long. CDR3 coding DNA: TGCGCCAGCAGCCGACAGAAATCCACGACTTGGGTTACTTACGAGCAGTACTTC. Its translation is CASSRQKSTTWVTYEQYF.

The rearrangement joins TRBV20-1 to TRBJ1-4; D may be TRBD1 (6 bases). The CDR3 length is 14 residues. Germline V lookup: CDR1 DFQATT, CDR2 SNEGSKA (reference sequence). The V end was cut by 1 base, the J end by 8 bases, with 14 bases between. The CDR3 DNA sequence: TGCAGTGCTAGAGTTCACCCTACAGGGGAAAAACTGTTTTTT. Its translation is CSARVHPTGEKLFF.

This clonotype was seen a handful of times. The chain uses TRBV9 and TRBJ1-2; D gene unclear. Trimming shortened V by 0 bases and J by 5 bases, and 14 bases separated the two germline ends. This CDR3 region has 15 residues. Germline V gene data show CDR1 as SGDLS and CDR2 as YYNGEE. The CDR3 bases are TGTGCCAGCAGCGTAGGCGGCAGACGCTATTATGGCTACACCTTC. Translated, it gives CASSVGGRRYYGYTF. Combining the CDR3 with reference TRBV9 and TRBJ1-2 gives the whole variable domain DSGVTQTPKHLITATGQRVTLRCSPRSGDLSVYWYQQSLDQGLQFLIQYYNGEERAKGNILERFSAQQFPDLHSELNLSSLELGDSALYFCASSVGGRRYYGYTFGSGTRLTVV.

This chain uses TRBV5-1 with TRBJ2-2; D possibly uses TRBD1 or TRBD2 (5 bases each). The CDR3 loop spans 13 amino acids. Germline V lookup: CDR1 SGHRS, CDR2 YFSETQ. The germline V and J ends were trimmed by 4 bases and 3 bases, with 7 bases remaining between them. CDR3 protein: CASSRDDTGELFF. Written as DNA, the CDR3 is TGCGCCAGCAGCCGGGACGACACCGGGGAGCTGTTTTTT.

The chain employs TRBV29-1 and TRBJ2-4; D possibly matches TRBD1 or TRBD2 (5 bases each). The J call may not be correct, given that the DNA end is closer to TRBJ2-7. The CDR3 extends over 13 amino acids. Per germline, CDR1 SQVTM and CDR2 ANQGSEA. This chain's CDR3 is CSVGGVLSVEQYF. The DNA for the CDR3 is TGCAGCGTTGGAGGGGTTCTCTCTGTCGAGCAGTACTTC.

This clonotype showed up just a few times. The chain carries TRBV6-6 and TRBJ2-1, with 7 bases fitting TRBD1. Germline CDR1 MNHNY, CDR2 SVGAGI (reference sequence). The CDR3 is 15 amino acids. V was pared by 6 bases and J by 5 bases, with 10 bases of the junction left unmatched. The CDR3 bases are TGTGCCAGCAGCTCTCGACAGGGAAAAAACAATGAGCAGTTCTTC. This gives the protein CASSSRQGKNNEQFF.

V gene TRBV5-1 combines with J gene TRBJ2-1; 11 nucleotides agree with TRBD2. Germline V gene lookup returns CDR1 SGHRS and CDR2 YFSETQ. V was clipped by 3 bases and J by 3 bases; unmatched bases: 5. The CDR3 is made up of 16 amino acids. The CDR3 sequence is CASSSRLAGNYNEQFF. For the CDR3, the DNA is TGCGCCAGCAGCTCCCGACTAGCGGGGAACTACAATGAGCAGTTCTTC.

This clonotype was picked up a small number of times. The rearrangement uses TRBV6-5 and TRBJ1-3; no clear D gene. The CDR3 covers 11 residues. Germline loops: CDR1 MNHEY, CDR2 SVGAGI. V lost 7 bases to trimming and J lost 5 bases, with 6 bases between them. The CDR3 DNA reads as TGTGCCAGCACCGCGCGAAACACCATATATTTT. Its protein product is CASTARNTIYF.

The chain joins TRBV7-2 to TRBJ2-7; 8 positions agree with TRBD1. The CDR3 consists of 17 residues. CDR1 SGHTA and CDR2 FQGNSA come from the germline V gene. V trimming: 0 bases; J trimming: 0 bases; junction bases outside the gene matches: 7. CDR3 loop: CASSLAVIRGLSYEQYF. The CDR3 DNA sequence: TGTGCCAGCAGCTTAGCGGTCATCAGGGGGCTCTCCTACGAGCAGTACTTC.

The genes are TRBV6-5 and TRBJ2-3; weak D call: TRBD1 (6 bases). CDR1 MNHEY and CDR2 SVGAGI come from the germline V gene. Trimming took 4 bases from V and 2 from J, leaving 13 bases between them. The CDR3 totals 15 residues. CDR3 sequence (DNA): TGTGCCAGCAGTTCAGGGGTTTGGGTCACAGATACGCAGTATTTT. Its translation: CASSSGVWVTDTQYF.

The chain employs TRBV3-1 and TRBJ1-2; D is uncertain. V lost 0 bases and J 3 bases, leaving 8 bases between the germline ends. Germline V gene sequence: CDR1 LGHDT, CDR2 YNNKEL (reference sequence). CDR3 length: 14 amino acids. CDR3 sequence reads: CASSQEGVYYGYTF. The CDR3 DNA is TGTGCCAGCAGCCAAGAGGGCGTCTACTATGGCTACACCTTC.

This clonotype has only a few counts. The chain employs TRBV4-2 and TRBJ2-3; TRBD2 might be the D (6 bases). The germline V gene encodes CDR1 LGHNA and CDR2 YNFKEQ. Trimming removed 1 base at V and 6 bases at J, with 8 bases between. This CDR3 is 13 amino acids long. CDR3: CASSQAGRDTQYF. CDR3 sequence (DNA): TGTGCCAGCAGCCAAGCGGGGAGGGATACGCAGTATTTT.

This clonotype was counted a few times. V is TRBV10-3 and J is TRBJ2-1; D possibly corresponds to TRBD2 (6 bases). CDR1 and CDR2 from the germline V gene are ENHRY and SYGVKD. Trimming cost V 8 bases and J 9 bases, with 14 bases left between them. The CDR3 has 12 amino acids. Here the CDR3 reads CAISSGEGEQFF. DNA of the CDR3: TGTGCCATCTCCTCGGGGGAAGGTGAGCAGTTCTTC.

This clonotype was seen a few times. The V gene is TRBV28, the J gene TRBJ2-7; 11 bases match TRBD2. Trimming took 6 bases from V and 3 from J; bases not matched to a gene: 4. There are 14 residues in the CDR3. In germline, CDR1 is MDHEN, CDR2 SYDVKM. CDR3 coding DNA: TGTGCCAGCAGACCGACTAGCGGGGTCTACGAGCAGTACTTC. Translating it yields CASRPTSGVYEQYF.

The chain combines TRBV14 with TRBJ2-3, with TRBD1 matching 7 bases. CDR3 length: 18 amino acids. Trimming removed 4 bases from V and 2 bases from J; junction bases left unmatched: 15. The V gene's germline CDR1 is SGHDN and CDR2 FVKESK. Here the CDR3 DNA reads TGTGCCAGCAGCCGCCTCCGAGGCCGGGACAGCGACACAGATACGCAGTATTTT. Its protein is CASSRLRGRDSDTDTQYF. Full variable domain (outside the CDR3, taken from reference TRBV14 and TRBJ2-3): EAGVTQFPSHSVIEKGQTVTLRCDPISGHDNLYWYRRVMGKEIKFLLHFVKESKQDESGMPNNRFLAERTGGTYSTLKVQPAELEDSGVYFCASSRLRGRDSDTDTQYFGPGTRLTVL.

The sample holds a few counts of this clonotype. V usage is TRBV11-2 and J usage is TRBJ2-5; no clear D gene. V was shortened by 2 bases and J by 2 bases, with 9 bases between the two germline ends. CDR1 SGHAT and CDR2 FQNNGV come from the germline V gene. The CDR3 length is 14 residues. DNA for the CDR3: TGTGCCAGCAGCTTAAATCCGGGTCAAGAGACCCAGTACTTC. Residues: CASSLNPGQETQYF.

The rearrangement uses TRBV9 and TRBJ1-5; no reliable D call. The germline V gene has CDR1 SGDLS and CDR2 YYNGEE. This CDR3 has 16 amino acids. Between the trimmed V and J ends, which lost 0 bases and 6 bases, there was a span of 16 bases. This CDR3 is CASSVGPEPTSQPQHF. As DNA, the CDR3 is TGTGCCAGCAGCGTAGGCCCGGAGCCCACAAGTCAGCCCCAGCATTTT.

This clonotype was seen more than once but under ten times. The CDR3 nucleotides read TGTGCCAGCCGAACGACAGGGGGCGCGAACTATGGCTACACCTTC. It yields the protein CASRTTGGANYGYTF. This chain uses TRBV12-3 or TRBV12-4 with TRBJ1-2, with 10 bases fitting TRBD1. V lost 8 bases and J lost 2; bases outside the gene matches: 8. CDR3 length: 15 residues.

This chain uses TRBV11-2 with TRBJ1-1; D not resolved. The CDR3 is made up of 12 amino acids. Germline V CDR1 and CDR2: SGHAT, FQNNGV. Trimming took 5 bases from V and 7 from J, leaving 11 bases between them. This chain's CDR3 is CASSPQVIEAFF. The CDR3 region has the DNA TGTGCCAGCAGCCCACAAGTAATTGAAGCTTTCTTT. The full variable domain, in which reference TRBV11-2 and TRBJ1-1 provide the parts outside the CDR3, is EAGVAQSPRYKIIEKRQSVAFWCNPISGHATLYWYQQILGQGPKLLIQFQNNGVVDDSQLPKDRFSAERLKGVDSTLKIQPAKLEDSAVYLCASSPQVIEAFFGQGTRLTVV.

This clonotype was found many times. V gene TRBV5-1 combines with J gene TRBJ2-7; perhaps TRBD1 as D (6 bases). The CDR3 totals 12 residues. Trimming left V 3 bases short and J 6 bases short, with 10 bases between. CDR1 is SGHRS and CDR2 is YFSETQ in the germline V gene. CDR3 bases: TGCGCCAGCAGCTCCCAGGGGAGCGAGCAGTACTTC. Amino acid sequence: CASSSQGSEQYF. Combining the CDR3 with reference TRBV5-1 and TRBJ2-7 gives the whole variable domain KAGVTQTPRYLIKTRGQQVTLSCSPISGHRSVSWYQQTPGQGLQFLFEYFSETQRNKGNFPGRFSGRQFSNSRSEMNVSTLELGDSALYLCASSSQGSEQYFGPGTRLTVT.

This sequence joins TRBV7-8 and TRBJ2-4; 7 bases match TRBD1. The last part of the DNA fits TRBJ2-7 better; the J call may be wrong. CDR3 length: 14 amino acids. Germline V lookup: CDR1 SGHVS, CDR2 FQNEAQ. CDR3 DNA: TGTGCCAGCAGCCCGCTGACAGGGAAGAGCGAGCAGTACTTC. Protein sequence: CASSPLTGKSEQYF.

The gene calls are TRBV7-9 and TRBJ1-6, with D perhaps matching TRBD1 (5 bases). V was pared by 2 bases and J by 8 bases, with 13 bases between. This CDR3 is 15 amino acids long. Germline V gene sequence: CDR1 SEHNR, CDR2 FQNEAQ (reference sequence). DNA for the CDR3: TGTGCCAGCAGCTTACCGGGGGGTTTGGATTCACCCCTCCACTTT. Translated, it gives CASSLPGGLDSPLHF.

The chain employs TRBV5-1 and TRBJ1-1; TRBD1 might be the D (5 bases). This CDR3 is built from 16 residues. Trimming shortened V by 2 bases and J by 1 base, and 15 bases separated the two germline ends. From germline, CDR1 is SGHRS and CDR2 YFSETQ. In DNA form, the CDR3 reads TGCGCCAGCAGCTTTCGGGCAGGGCCAGAGAACACTGAAGCTTTCTTT. Translated: CASSFRAGPENTEAFF.